This T cell receptor beta chain was recorded in a study of human T cells and chemical hapten exposure. Study information: Doses of diphenylcyclopropenone went to the patients' scalps weekly throughout the roughly 25-week study.

General study points: Patch test score was positively correlated with the counts of TCRs that had expanded at PT1.

Only a few counts were recorded for this clonotype. The antigen remains undetermined. After removal of 6 bases from V and 3 bases from J, the junction contained 7 bases not matched to a gene. This CDR3 comprises 14 residues. A single record per CDR3 protein comes from TCRdb applying MiXCR to the RACE reads. The table lists some 350,000 distinct CDR3 sequences, 6% to 7% of them singletons, with 4.5% to 6% in the top ten. As for time point: patch test 2, 6 weeks after DPC sensitization. Treatment meaning: therapeutic diphenylcyclopropenone sensitization with weekly scalp DPC. Alopecia patients deemed DPC-suitable, aged 18 to 70, excluding pregnancy. RNA extraction used unfractionated whole blood as the source of total RNA.

The clonotype comes from a woman younger than 35 with alopecia areata. Some clones in this sample may be carry-over from other donors' samples. The rearrangement links TRBV12-3 or TRBV12-4 to TRBJ1-2, with 7 bases lining up with TRBD1. Sequencing used whole blood, obtained in connection with sensitization to the hapten diphenylcyclopropenone (DPC). The CDR3 DNA sequence: TGTGCCAGCAGGCTGCGAGGGGGCGACTATGGCTACACCTTC. It encodes CASRLRGGDYGYTF.